The 3 T cell receptor beta chains in this list originate from one sample, sequenced in a study of molecular identifiers for immune sequencing clone quantification. MiXCR was run by TCRdb on the PCR reads, yielding one entry per CDR3 protein. The sample records over 600,000 distinct CDR3 sequences, nearly 20% being singletons. Sequenced sample: naive CD8+ T cells from blood, with Jurkat cell RNA spiked in. The subset denotes: FACS-sorted CD8+CD4-CCR7+CD45RA+ naive T cells. The origin of the receptors is a human donor in good health. Some libraries in this study had Jurkat cell RNA spiked in.

The CDR3 nucleotides read TGTGCCAGTAGTATGGCTACCAGAGGGAATTCACCCCTCCACTTT. Protein sequence: CASSMATRGNSPLHF. V and J are TRBV19 and TRBJ1-6; D uncertain. With 3 bases removed from V and 7 bases from J, the gap between germline ends came to 13 bases. This CDR3 contains 15 residues. Per germline, CDR1 LNHDA and CDR2 SQIVND (reference sequence). Supplemented by reference TRBV19 and TRBJ1-6, the full variable domain reads DGGITQSPKYLFRKEGQNVTLSCEQNLNHDAMYWYRQDPGQGLRLIYYSQIVNDFQKGDIAEGYSVSREKKESFPLTVTSAQKNPTAFYLCASSMATRGNSPLHFGNGTRLTVT.

The chain has TRBV27 and TRBJ1-1; 10 bases map to TRBD1. The germline gives CDR1 MNHEY, CDR2 SMNVEV (reference sequence). This CDR3 region has 19 residues. V shed 4 bases and J 10 bases; nucleotides not matched to a gene: 24. CDR3 protein: CASSSYEWTGGKRSWGAFF. In nucleotides, the CDR3 is TGTGCCAGCAGTTCCTACGAATGGACAGGGGGTAAGCGGTCATGGGGAGCTTTCTTT.

In its sample, this clonotype was seen many times. The chain is built from TRBV5-6 and TRBJ1-1; D not resolved. The V gene's germline CDR1 is SGHDT and CDR2 YYEEEE. Trimming stripped 4 bases from V and 4 bases from J, with 14 bases between. CDR3 length: 14 residues. The chain's CDR3 is CASSVDPAGTEAFF. In DNA, the CDR3 is TGTGCCAGCAGCGTGGACCCGGCGGGCACTGAAGCTTTCTTT.